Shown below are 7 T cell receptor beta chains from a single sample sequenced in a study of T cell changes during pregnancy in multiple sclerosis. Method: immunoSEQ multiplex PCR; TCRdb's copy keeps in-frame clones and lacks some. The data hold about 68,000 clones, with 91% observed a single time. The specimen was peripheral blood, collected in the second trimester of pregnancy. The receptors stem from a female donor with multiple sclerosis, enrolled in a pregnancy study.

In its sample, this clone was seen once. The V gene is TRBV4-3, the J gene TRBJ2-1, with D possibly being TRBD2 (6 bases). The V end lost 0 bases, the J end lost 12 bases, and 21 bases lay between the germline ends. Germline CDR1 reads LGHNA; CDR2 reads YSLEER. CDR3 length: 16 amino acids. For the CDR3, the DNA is TGCGCCAGCAGCCAAGATTGGGCAGCGGCGGGGTGGGGGCAGTTCTTC. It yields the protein CASSQDWAAAGWGQFF.

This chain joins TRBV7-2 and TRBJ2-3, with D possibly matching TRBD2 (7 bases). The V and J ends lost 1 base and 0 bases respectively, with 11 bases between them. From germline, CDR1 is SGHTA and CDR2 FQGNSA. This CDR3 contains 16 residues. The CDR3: CASSLVGGPSTDTQYF. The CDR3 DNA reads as TGTGCCAGCAGCTTAGTCGGGGGGCCGAGCACAGATACGCAGTATTTT.

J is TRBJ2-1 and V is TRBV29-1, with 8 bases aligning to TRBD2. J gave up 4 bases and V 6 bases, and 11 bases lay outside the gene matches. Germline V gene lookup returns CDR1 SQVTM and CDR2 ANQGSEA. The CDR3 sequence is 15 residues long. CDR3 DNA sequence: TGCAGCGTCGCTGCTGGCGGGGGGATATACAATGAGCAGTTCTTC. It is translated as CSVAAGGGIYNEQFF.

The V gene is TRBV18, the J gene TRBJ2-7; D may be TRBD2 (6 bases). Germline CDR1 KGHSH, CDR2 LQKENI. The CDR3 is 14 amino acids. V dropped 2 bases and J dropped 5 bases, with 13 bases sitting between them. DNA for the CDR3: TGTGCCAGCTCACCAGTAGCGGACGCCAACGAGCAGTACTTC. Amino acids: CASSPVADANEQYF.

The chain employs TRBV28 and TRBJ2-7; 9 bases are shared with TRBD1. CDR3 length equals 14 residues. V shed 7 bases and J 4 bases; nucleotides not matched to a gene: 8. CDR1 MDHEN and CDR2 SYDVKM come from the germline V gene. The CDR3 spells CASIGSDRGYEQYF. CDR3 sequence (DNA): TGTGCCAGCATAGGGTCAGACAGGGGGTACGAGCAGTACTTC.

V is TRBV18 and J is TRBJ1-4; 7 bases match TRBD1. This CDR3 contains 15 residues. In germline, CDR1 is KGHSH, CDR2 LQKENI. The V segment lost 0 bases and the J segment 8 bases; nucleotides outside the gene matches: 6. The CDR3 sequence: CASSPPQGYGEKLFF. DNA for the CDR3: TGTGCCAGCTCACCACCACAGGGGTACGGGGAAAAACTGTTTTTT.

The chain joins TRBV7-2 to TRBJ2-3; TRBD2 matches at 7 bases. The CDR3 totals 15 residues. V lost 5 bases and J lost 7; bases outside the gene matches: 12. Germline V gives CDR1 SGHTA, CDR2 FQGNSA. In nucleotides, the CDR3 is TGTGCCAGCAGCCCGGACTTGGGCGGGGGTTATACGCAGTATTTT. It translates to CASSPDLGGGYTQYF.